This T cell receptor (beta chain) comes out of a study of blood T cells in healthy people across ages. General study points: Aged donors had fewer naive CD4+ cells and lower diversity than long-lived donors.

Through a sample-barcoded 5' primer and a J-beta primer mix, a second PCR was run for roughly 7 to 11 cycles. Any given sample supplied a minimum of 2.5 million CDR3-containing paired-end reads. Using its own MiXCR run on the 5' RACE reads, TCRdb lists one record per CDR3 protein. Of 1.8 million or so distinct CDR3 sequences in the sample, about two fifths were seen once. Details on this clonotype: Its cognate antigen is unknown.

Germline CDR1 DFQATT, CDR2 SNEGSKA (reference sequence). The V segment lost 0 bases and the J segment 7 bases; nucleotides outside the gene matches: 12. The CDR3 consists of 16 residues. The TCR was taken from a human donor in good health. This chain links TRBV20-1 with TRBJ2-1; TRBD1 agrees at 7 bases. Sample: blood. CDR3 sequence reads: CSARDRTGLIRNEQFF. CDR3 sequence (DNA): TGCAGTGCTAGAGACCGGACAGGATTAATTCGAAATGAGCAGTTCTTC.